This T cell receptor beta chain was sequenced in a study of OX40 agonist ivuxolimab in advanced cancers. Study as a whole: Having had anti-PD-1, anti-PD-L1 or anti-CTLA-4 therapy before was allowed, and roughly 40% had some. Partial response was recorded in three patients: one hepatocellular carcinoma and two cutaneous melanoma cases. Study-wide results and caveats: There was clonal expansion of CD4+ and CD8+ blood T cells by week 6 at 0.1 to 3.0 mg/kg.

Enrollment shut out patients with autoimmune disease history or systemic immunosuppression. About this clone itself: Its antigen is as yet unknown.

Trimming shortened V by 0 bases and J by 7 bases, and 15 bases separated the two germline ends. The germline gives CDR1 LNHNV, CDR2 YYDKDF (reference sequence). The CDR3 extends over 15 amino acids. The assay was immunoSEQ multiplex PCR, and TCRdb's table has in-frame clones only and misses some. This table holds tens of thousands of clones, around 85% found once. The sample consisted of CD4+ or CD8+ T cells sorted from blood, taken in a trial of the OX40 agonist ivuxolimab. The chain employs TRBV15 and TRBJ1-1; D perhaps matches TRBD1 (6 bases). The TCR comes from an adult with an advanced solid tumor such as melanoma, head and neck, liver or kidney cancer. The CDR3 nucleotides are TGTGCCACCAGCAGAGACGGTACAGGGTCTAGTGAAGCTTTCTTT. Residues: CATSRDGTGSSEAFF.